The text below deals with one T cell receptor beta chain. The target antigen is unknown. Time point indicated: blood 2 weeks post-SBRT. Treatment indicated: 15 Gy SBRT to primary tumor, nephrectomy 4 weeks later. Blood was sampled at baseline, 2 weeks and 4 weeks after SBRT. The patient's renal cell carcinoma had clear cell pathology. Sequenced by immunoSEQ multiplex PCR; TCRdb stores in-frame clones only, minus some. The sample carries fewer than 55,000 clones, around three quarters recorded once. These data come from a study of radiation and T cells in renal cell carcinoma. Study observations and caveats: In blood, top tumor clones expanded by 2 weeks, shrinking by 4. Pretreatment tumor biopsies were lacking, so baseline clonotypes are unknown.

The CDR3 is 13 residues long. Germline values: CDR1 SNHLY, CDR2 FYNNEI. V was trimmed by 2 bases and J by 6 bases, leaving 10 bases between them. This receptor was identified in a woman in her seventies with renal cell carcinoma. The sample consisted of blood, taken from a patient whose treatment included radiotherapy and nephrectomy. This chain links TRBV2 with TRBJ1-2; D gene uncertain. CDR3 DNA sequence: TGTGCCAGCAGTGAAAACAGAGAACATGGCTACACCTTC. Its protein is CASSENREHGYTF. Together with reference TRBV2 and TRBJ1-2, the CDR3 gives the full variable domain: EPEVTQTPSHQVTQMGQEVILRCVPISNHLYFYWYRQILGQKVEFLVSFYNNEISEKSEIFDDQFSVERPDGSNFTLKIRSTKLEDSAMYFCASSENREHGYTFGSGTRLTVV.